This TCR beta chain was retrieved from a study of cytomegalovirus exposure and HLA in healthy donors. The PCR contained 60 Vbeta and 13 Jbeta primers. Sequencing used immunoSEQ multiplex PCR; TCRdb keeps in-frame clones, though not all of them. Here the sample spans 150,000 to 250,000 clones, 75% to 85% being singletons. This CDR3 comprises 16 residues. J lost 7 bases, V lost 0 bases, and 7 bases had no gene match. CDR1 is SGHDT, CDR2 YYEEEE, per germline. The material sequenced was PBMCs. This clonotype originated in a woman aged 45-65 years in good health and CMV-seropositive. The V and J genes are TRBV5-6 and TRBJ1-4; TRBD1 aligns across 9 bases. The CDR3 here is CASSLGGTGLREKLFF. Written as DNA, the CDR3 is TGTGCCAGCAGCTTGGGGGGGACAGGGTTGCGTGAAAAACTGTTTTTT.